The clone carrying this TCR beta chain was counted a single time. Its antigen is not known. With a much larger clone just one base away, this may be a read error. Sequencing libraries made from TCR beta cDNA carried unique molecular identifiers. TCRdb re-analysed the PCR reads in MiXCR, keeping a single row per CDR3 protein. The table has roughly 150,000 distinct CDR3 sequences, under 40% seen once. These data belong to a study of post-analysis software for immune sequencing data. About the research overall: The patients showed relapsing-remitting, secondary progressive and progressive-relapsing multiple sclerosis courses.

Whole-study findings and limits: Several TRBV segments (TRBV5-6, TRBV5-1 and TRBV20-1 among them) occurred more frequently in patients than in controls. For normalized Chao1 diversity, multiple sclerosis patients scored significantly lower than controls did.

The CDR3 extends over 14 amino acids. Trimming stripped 5 bases from V and 10 bases from J, with 21 bases between. CDR1 and CDR2 from the germline V gene are DFQATT and SNEGSKA (reference sequence). This receptor was obtained from a girl aged 10-17 years with multiple sclerosis. The source was blood, collected after autologous hematopoietic stem cell transplantation. V gene TRBV20-1 combines with J gene TRBJ1-5; D is possibly TRBD1 (6 bases). The CDR3 DNA reads as TGCAGTGCTCCTCCCCAGGGGCTTCTTCACCCCCAGCATTTT. Its protein product is CSAPPQGLLHPQHF.